These 23 T cell receptor beta chains share one sample of origin, sequenced in a study of spatial heterogeneity in lung cancer. Time point described: blood at routine non-recurrence follow-up after resection. Each CDR3 protein gets one entry after TCRdb re-called the 5' RACE reads with MiXCR. The table includes around 98,000 distinct CDR3 sequences, roughly a fifth detected once. The sequences come from PBMCs, collected at follow-up. The receptors were gathered from a male donor with early-stage non-small cell lung cancer.

V and J are TRBV7-2 and TRBJ2-3; 15 nucleotides align to TRBD2. CDR1 and CDR2 from the germline V gene are SGHTA and FQGNSA. The CDR3 length is 15 residues. V dropped 5 bases and J dropped 8; count of bases not matched to a gene: 5. CDR3: CASSEGLAGGGTQYF. The CDR3 DNA reads as TGTGCCAGCAGCGAGGGACTAGCGGGGGGCGGTACGCAGTATTTT.

This clonotype has a handful of counts. CDR3 residues: CASSIPGDRIDYYTF. The CDR3 DNA sequence: TGTGCCAGCAGCATCCCCGGAGACAGGATCGATTACTACACCTTC. V is TRBV21-1 and J is TRBJ1-2; the D call TRBD1 from the table was never checked on the DNA. TRBV21-1 is deemed a pseudogene. The length of the CDR3 is 15 residues.

The chain recombines TRBV5-1 with TRBJ1-4; 8 bases match TRBD1. Germline trimming cut 0 bases from V and 8 bases from J; bases unmatched to any gene: 3. Germline loops: CDR1 SGHRS, CDR2 YFSETQ. The CDR3 is 14 amino acids. For the CDR3, the DNA is TGCGCCAGCAGCTTGGCCCGACAGGGGGAAAAACTGTTTTTT. Its protein is CASSLARQGEKLFF.

In this sample, this clonotype turned up a few times. The chain uses TRBV5-1 and TRBJ1-2; no clear D. The CDR3 contains 14 residues. From germline, CDR1 is SGHRS and CDR2 YFSETQ. Trimming stripped 2 bases from V and 3 bases from J, with 11 bases between. This CDR3 is CASSLGPSDYGYTF. CDR3 DNA sequence: TGCGCCAGCAGCTTAGGCCCCAGCGACTATGGCTACACCTTC.

This clonotype has more than one count but fewer than ten. The rearrangement links TRBV14 to TRBJ1-5, with D uncertain. V gave up 4 bases and J gave up 3 bases, with 4 bases separating them. The V gene's germline CDR1 is SGHDN and CDR2 FVKESK. The CDR3 has 12 amino acids. This chain's CDR3 is CASSLLNQPQHF. DNA for the CDR3: TGTGCCAGCAGCCTTCTCAATCAGCCCCAGCATTTT.

This clonotype was counted between two and nine times. The rearrangement links TRBV7-2 to TRBJ2-1, with D unclear. Between the trimmed V and J ends, which lost 5 bases and 9 bases, there was a span of 11 bases. This CDR3 is built from 12 residues. CDR1 is SGHTA, CDR2 FQGNSA, per germline. The CDR3 here is CASSPMGFEQFF. CDR3 bases: TGTGCCAGCAGCCCGATGGGCTTTGAGCAGTTCTTC.

Remarks on this clonotype: An end of the junction differs from the germline gene, which may be a read error. V is TRBV7-9 and J is TRBJ2-7; TRBD2 might be the D (5 bases). Germline lookup yields CDR1 SEHNR and CDR2 FQNEAQ (reference sequence). The CDR3 extends over 15 amino acids. In DNA, the CDR3 is TGTGCCGGCAGCTTCCGGGAATTAACTAACGACGAGCAGTACTTC. Translating gives CAGSFRELTNDEQYF.

This clonotype was seen a few times. This rearrangement joins TRBV7-2 to TRBJ2-3; D could derive from TRBD1 or TRBD2 (5 bases each). The germline CDR1 and CDR2 sequences are SGHTA and FQGNSA. Trimming pared 5 bases from V and 0 bases from J, leaving 18 bases between. The CDR3 is 17 residues long. CDR3 DNA sequence: TGTGCCAGCAGCCCGGGAAGGCGGACACTTAGCACAGATACGCAGTATTTT. Amino acids: CASSPGRRTLSTDTQYF.

This rearrangement joins TRBV20-1 to TRBJ2-4; D remains ambiguous. Germline V gene data show CDR1 as DFQATT and CDR2 as SNEGSKA (reference sequence). V was trimmed by 6 bases and J by 7 bases, leaving 16 bases between them. This CDR3 comprises 13 residues. The CDR3 region is CSALGQRENIQYF. The CDR3 DNA is TGCAGTGCCCTTGGGCAACGAGAGAACATTCAGTACTTC.

The chain uses TRBV6-6 and TRBJ1-1, with D possibly being TRBD1 (6 bases). Germline V gene lookup returns CDR1 MNHNY and CDR2 SVGAGI (reference sequence). The CDR3 has 17 amino acids. Trimming left V 2 bases short and J 1 base short, with 17 bases between. CDR3 DNA sequence: TGTGCCAGCAGTTACGGCCCCCCGGGACACGAGAACACTGAAGCTTTCTTT. Protein: CASSYGPPGHENTEAFF.

The chain carries TRBV20-1 and TRBJ2-7; D might be TRBD1 (5 bases). The CDR3 is 13 amino acids. Per germline, CDR1 DFQATT and CDR2 SNEGSKA (reference sequence). Between the trimmed V and J ends, which lost 6 bases and 0 bases, there was a span of 12 bases. CDR3: CSANGHSSYEQYF. The CDR3 DNA is TGCAGTGCGAATGGACACAGCTCCTACGAGCAGTACTTC.

The rearrangement links TRBV12-5 to TRBJ2-3; D is unresolved. This CDR3 contains 13 residues. V was cut by 3 bases and J by 4 bases, with 8 bases left in between. Germline V gene data show CDR1 as LGHNT and CDR2 as FRNRAP. The CDR3 DNA reads TGTGCTAGTGGTTTCCACGTCCCAGATACGCAGTATTTT. Residues: CASGFHVPDTQYF.

This clonotype was observed a few times. DNA for the CDR3: TGCGCCAGCAGCCTCCCGACGGACTTTAGCACAGATACGCAGTATTTT. It yields the protein CASSLPTDFSTDTQYF. The V call is TRBV5-1, the J call TRBJ2-3, with D possibly being TRBD2 (5 bases). V was trimmed by 4 bases and J by 0 bases, leaving 15 bases between them. The CDR3 contains 16 residues. The germline V gene has CDR1 SGHRS and CDR2 YFSETQ.

J is TRBJ2-1 and V is TRBV24-1; 7 bases are shared with TRBD1. The CDR3 is made up of 15 amino acids. Germline V gene lookup returns CDR1 KGHDR and CDR2 SFDVKD. The J segment lost 10 bases and the V segment lost 1 base, leaving 9 bases of the junction unmatched. In DNA form, the CDR3 reads TGTGCCACCAGTGATTTCCAGGGGGTTGGGAGCGAGCAGTTCTTC. Its protein product is CATSDFQGVGSEQFF.

The chain employs TRBV29-1 and TRBJ1-4; TRBD1 agrees at 9 bases. This CDR3 region has 17 residues. CDR1 and CDR2 from the germline V gene are SQVTM and ANQGSEA. V shed 7 bases and J 5 bases; nucleotides not matched to a gene: 17. In nucleotides, the CDR3 is TGCAGCGCCCCCTCTGGGACAGGGAAAACCATAAATGAAAAACTGTTTTTT. It encodes CSAPSGTGKTINEKLFF.

In its sample, this clonotype was seen a few times. The chain uses TRBV9 and TRBJ2-7; D gene ambiguous. With 4 bases removed from V and 0 bases from J, the gap between germline ends came to 14 bases. Germline V gene sequence: CDR1 SGDLS, CDR2 YYNGEE. There are 15 residues in the CDR3. The CDR3 DNA follows: TGTGCCAGCAGCCCCGGAGTTCAGCCCTCCTACGAGCAGTACTTC. Its translation: CASSPGVQPSYEQYF. The full variable domain, in which reference TRBV9 and TRBJ2-7 provide the parts outside the CDR3, is DSGVTQTPKHLITATGQRVTLRCSPRSGDLSVYWYQQSLDQGLQFLIQYYNGEERAKGNILERFSAQQFPDLHSELNLSSLELGDSALYFCASSPGVQPSYEQYFGPGTRLTVT.

V and J are TRBV9 and TRBJ2-7; 8 nucleotides line up with TRBD2. The trim removed 1 base at V and 2 bases at J, leaving 2 bases unmatched. The CDR3 contains 14 residues. In germline, CDR1 is SGDLS, CDR2 YYNGEE. DNA of the CDR3: TGTGCCAGCAGCGTAACTAGCGGTCCCTACGAGCAGTACTTC. As protein: CASSVTSGPYEQYF.

This clonotype was counted between two and nine times. The chain uses TRBV6-1 and TRBJ1-1, with 9 bases identical to TRBD1. V was pared by 7 bases and J by 4 bases, with 10 bases of the junction left unmatched. The CDR3 is 15 amino acids. The germline V gene encodes CDR1 MNHNS and CDR2 SASEGT. CDR3 DNA sequence: TGTGCCAGCACTTACAGGGGGCGCTTACGCACTGAAGCTTTCTTT. Its protein is CASTYRGRLRTEAFF.

This clonotype was seen more than once but under ten times. This chain links TRBV19 with TRBJ2-5, with 9 bases that match TRBD2. Germline values: CDR1 LNHDA, CDR2 SQIVND (reference sequence). V lost 5 bases and J lost 5; bases outside the gene matches: 6. CDR3 length: 14 residues. CDR3 loop: CASSARGGQETQYF. The DNA for the CDR3 is TGTGCCAGTAGTGCGCGGGGGGGCCAGGAGACCCAGTACTTC.

This clonotype appeared once. The chain uses TRBV19 and TRBJ2-2; 11 nucleotides agree with TRBD2. The V gene end was trimmed by 7 bases and the J gene end by 6 bases; junction bases not matched to a gene: 7. The germline V gene encodes CDR1 LNHDA and CDR2 SQIVND (reference sequence). The CDR3 is made up of 15 amino acids. This CDR3 is CASIPGLAVPGELFF. CDR3 nucleotide sequence: TGTGCCAGTATTCCGGGACTAGCGGTCCCCGGGGAGCTGTTTTTT.

This sequence joins TRBV24-1 and TRBJ1-1, with 7 bases lining up with TRBD1. V lost 3 bases and J lost 5; bases outside the gene matches: 2. The CDR3 runs 13 residues. Germline CDR1 is KGHDR and CDR2 is SFDVKD. CDR3 residues: CATSDTQGTEAFF. The CDR3 region has the DNA TGTGCCACCAGTGATACACAGGGGACTGAAGCTTTCTTT.

The table lists this clonotype with a few counts. CDR3 region: CSARRRAYGYTF. CDR3 in DNA: TGCAGTGCTAGACGCAGGGCCTATGGCTACACCTTC. The chain carries TRBV20-1 and TRBJ1-2; D may be TRBD1 (5 bases). Germline CDR1 reads DFQATT; CDR2 reads SNEGSKA (reference sequence). V was cut by 2 bases and J by 4 bases, with 8 bases left in between. The CDR3 spans 12 residues.

This clonotype was counted between two and nine times. The rearrangement links TRBV7-2 to TRBJ1-1; D perhaps matches TRBD1 (6 bases). The V end lost 1 base, the J end lost 2 bases, and 14 bases lay between the germline ends. Per germline, CDR1 SGHTA and CDR2 FQGNSA. The CDR3 is 16 residues long. The CDR3 DNA is TGTGCCAGCAGCTTAGTAAATCCGGGGGGCAACACTGAAGCTTTCTTT. Translation: CASSLVNPGGNTEAFF. Based on the CDR3 plus reference TRBV7-2 and TRBJ1-1, the full variable domain is GAGVSQSPSNKVTEKGKDVELRCDPISGHTALYWYRQSLGQGLEFLIYFQGNSAPDKSGLPSDRFSAERTGGSVSTLTIQRTQQEDSAVYLCASSLVNPGGNTEAFFGQGTRLTVV.